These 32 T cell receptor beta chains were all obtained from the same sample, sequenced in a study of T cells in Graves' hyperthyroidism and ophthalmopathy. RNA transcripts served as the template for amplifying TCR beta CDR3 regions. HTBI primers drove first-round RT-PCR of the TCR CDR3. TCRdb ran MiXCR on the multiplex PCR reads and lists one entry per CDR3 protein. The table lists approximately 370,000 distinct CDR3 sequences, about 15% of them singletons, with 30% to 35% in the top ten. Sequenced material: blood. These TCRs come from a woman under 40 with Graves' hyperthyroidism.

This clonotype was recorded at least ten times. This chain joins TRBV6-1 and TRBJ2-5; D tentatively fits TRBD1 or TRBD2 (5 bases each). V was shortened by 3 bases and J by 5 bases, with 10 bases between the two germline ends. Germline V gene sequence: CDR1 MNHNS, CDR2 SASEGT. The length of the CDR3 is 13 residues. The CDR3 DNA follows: TGTGCCAGCAGTGAGGACTGGGGCGAGACCCAGTACTTC. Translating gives CASSEDWGETQYF.

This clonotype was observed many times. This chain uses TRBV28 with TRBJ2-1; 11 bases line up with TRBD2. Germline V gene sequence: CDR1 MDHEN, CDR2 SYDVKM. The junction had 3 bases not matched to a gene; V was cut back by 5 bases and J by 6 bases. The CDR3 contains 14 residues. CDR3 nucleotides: TGTGCCAGCAGTCTTAGCGGGAGGGCCAATGAGCAGTTCTTC. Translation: CASSLSGRANEQFF.

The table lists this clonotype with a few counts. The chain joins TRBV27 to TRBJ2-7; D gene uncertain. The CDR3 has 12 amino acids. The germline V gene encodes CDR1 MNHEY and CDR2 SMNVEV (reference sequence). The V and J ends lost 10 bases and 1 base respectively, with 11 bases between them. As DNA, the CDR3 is TGTGCCACCGGTCGACCTTCCTACGAGCAGTACTTC. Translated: CATGRPSYEQYF.

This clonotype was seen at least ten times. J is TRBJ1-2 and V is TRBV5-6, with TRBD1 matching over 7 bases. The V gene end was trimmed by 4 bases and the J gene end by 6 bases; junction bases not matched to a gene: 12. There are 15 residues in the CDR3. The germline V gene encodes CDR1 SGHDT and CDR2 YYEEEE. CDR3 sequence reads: CASSTSRTGGNGYTF. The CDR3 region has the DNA TGTGCCAGCAGCACCTCAAGGACAGGTGGGAATGGCTACACCTTC.

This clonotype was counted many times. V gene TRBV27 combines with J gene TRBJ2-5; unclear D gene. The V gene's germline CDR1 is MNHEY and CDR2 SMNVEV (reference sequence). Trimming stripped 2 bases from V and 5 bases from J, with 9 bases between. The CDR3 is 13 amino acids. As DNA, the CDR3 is TGTGCCAGCAGTTTAAGAGAGAGGGAGACCCAGTACTTC. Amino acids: CASSLRERETQYF.

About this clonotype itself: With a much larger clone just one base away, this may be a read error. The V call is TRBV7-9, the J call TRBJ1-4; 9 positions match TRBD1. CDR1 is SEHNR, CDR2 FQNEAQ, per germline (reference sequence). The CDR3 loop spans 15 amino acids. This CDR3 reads CVSSLGTGNREKLFF. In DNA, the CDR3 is TGTGTCAGCAGCTTGGGGACAGGGAATCGCGAAAAACTGTTTTTT.

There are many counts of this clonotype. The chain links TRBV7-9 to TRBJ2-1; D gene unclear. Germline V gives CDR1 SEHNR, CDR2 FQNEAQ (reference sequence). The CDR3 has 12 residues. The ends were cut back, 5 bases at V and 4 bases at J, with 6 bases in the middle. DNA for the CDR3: TGTGCCAGCAGCCCGGATTACAATGAGCAGTTCTTC. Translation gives CASSPDYNEQFF.

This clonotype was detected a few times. The CDR3 sequence is CASSLGTSGRASYEQYF. CDR3 DNA sequence: TGCGCCAGCAGCTTGGGGACTAGCGGGAGGGCCTCCTACGAGCAGTACTTC. V usage is TRBV5-1 and J usage is TRBJ2-7; 15 nucleotides align to TRBD2. Per germline, CDR1 SGHRS and CDR2 YFSETQ. CDR3 length: 17 residues. The V gene end was trimmed by 0 bases and the J gene end by 0 bases; junction bases not matched to a gene: 1. Looking up the rest from reference TRBV5-1 and TRBJ2-7 gives the full variable domain: KAGVTQTPRYLIKTRGQQVTLSCSPISGHRSVSWYQQTPGQGLQFLFEYFSETQRNKGNFPGRFSGRQFSNSRSEMNVSTLELGDSALYLCASSLGTSGRASYEQYFGPGTRLTVT.

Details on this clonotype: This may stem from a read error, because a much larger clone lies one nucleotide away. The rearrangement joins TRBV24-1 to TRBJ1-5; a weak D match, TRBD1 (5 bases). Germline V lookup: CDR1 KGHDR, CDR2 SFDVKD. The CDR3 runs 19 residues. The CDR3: CTTRVPGPRWLFGNQPQHF. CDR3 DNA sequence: TGTACCACCAGGGTACCGGGACCCAGGTGGCTATTCGGCAATCAGCCCCAGCATTTT.

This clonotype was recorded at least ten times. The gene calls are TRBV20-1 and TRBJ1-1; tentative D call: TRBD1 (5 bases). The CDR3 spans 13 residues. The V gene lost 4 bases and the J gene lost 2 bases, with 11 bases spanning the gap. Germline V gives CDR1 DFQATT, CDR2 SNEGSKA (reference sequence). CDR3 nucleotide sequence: TGCAGTGCTACGCCGGGACTTAACACTGAAGCTTTCTTT. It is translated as CSATPGLNTEAFF.

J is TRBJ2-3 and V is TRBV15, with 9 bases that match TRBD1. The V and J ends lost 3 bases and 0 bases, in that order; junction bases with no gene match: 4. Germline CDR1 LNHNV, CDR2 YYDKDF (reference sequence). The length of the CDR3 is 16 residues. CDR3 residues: CATSRGTGISTDTQYF. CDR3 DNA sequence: TGTGCCACCAGCAGGGGGACAGGGATCAGCACAGATACGCAGTATTTT.

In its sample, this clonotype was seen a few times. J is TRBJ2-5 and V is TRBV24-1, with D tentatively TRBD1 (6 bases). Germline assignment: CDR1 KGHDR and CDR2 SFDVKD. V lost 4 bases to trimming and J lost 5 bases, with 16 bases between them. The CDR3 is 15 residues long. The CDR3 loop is CATSEQQGKGETQYF. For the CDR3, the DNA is TGTGCCACCAGTGAACAACAGGGAAAGGGGGAGACCCAGTACTTC.

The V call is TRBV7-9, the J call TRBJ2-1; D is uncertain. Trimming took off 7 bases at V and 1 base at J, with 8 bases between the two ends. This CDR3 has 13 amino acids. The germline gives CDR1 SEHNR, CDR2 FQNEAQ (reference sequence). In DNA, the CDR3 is TGTGCCAGCACCCACGGGTCCTACAATGAGCAGTTCTTC. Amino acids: CASTHGSYNEQFF.

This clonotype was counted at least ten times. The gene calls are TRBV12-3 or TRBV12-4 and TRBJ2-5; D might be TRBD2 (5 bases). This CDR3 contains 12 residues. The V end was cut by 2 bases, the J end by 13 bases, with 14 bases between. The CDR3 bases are TGTGCCAGCAGTTTAAGAGCGGCCGGACTGTACTTC. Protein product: CASSLRAAGLYF.

As DNA, the CDR3 is TGCGCCAGCAGCTTGCAAGGCGGAGCAACCTACGAGCAGTACTTC. This encodes CASSLQGGATYEQYF. V usage is TRBV5-1 and J usage is TRBJ2-7, with D uncertain. This CDR3 spans 15 amino acids. Germline lookup yields CDR1 SGHRS and CDR2 YFSETQ. Between the trimmed V and J ends, which lost 1 base and 2 bases, there was a span of 13 bases.

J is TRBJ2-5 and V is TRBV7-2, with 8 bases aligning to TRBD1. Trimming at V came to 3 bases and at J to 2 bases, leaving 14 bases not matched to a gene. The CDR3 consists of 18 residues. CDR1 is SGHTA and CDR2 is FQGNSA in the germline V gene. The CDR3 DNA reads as TGTGCCAGCAGCTTTGGGTCAGGGGGCCTATCGGGGCAAGAGACCCAGTACTTC. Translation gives CASSFGSGGLSGQETQYF. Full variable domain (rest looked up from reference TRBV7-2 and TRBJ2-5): GAGVSQSPSNKVTEKGKDVELRCDPISGHTALYWYRQSLGQGLEFLIYFQGNSAPDKSGLPSDRFSAERTGGSVSTLTIQRTQQEDSAVYLCASSFGSGGLSGQETQYFGPGTRLLVL.

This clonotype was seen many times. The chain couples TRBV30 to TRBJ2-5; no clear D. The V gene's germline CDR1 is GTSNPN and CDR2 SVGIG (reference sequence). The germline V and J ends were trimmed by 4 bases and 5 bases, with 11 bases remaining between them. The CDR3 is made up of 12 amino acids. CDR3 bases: TGTGCCTGGAAGCGACGGCGGGAGACCCAGTACTTC. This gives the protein CAWKRRRETQYF.

CDR3 residues: CASSPIPQETQYF. CDR3 DNA sequence: TGCGCCAGCAGCCCGATACCCCAAGAGACCCAGTACTTC. The rearrangement links TRBV5-1 to TRBJ2-5, with D hard to call. CDR3 length: 13 residues. Germline CDR1 is SGHRS and CDR2 is YFSETQ. V gave up 4 bases and J gave up 1 base, with 8 bases separating them.

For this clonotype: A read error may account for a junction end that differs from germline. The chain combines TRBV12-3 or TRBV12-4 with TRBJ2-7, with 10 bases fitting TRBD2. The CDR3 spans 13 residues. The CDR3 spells CAGRASGSYEQYF. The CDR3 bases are TGTGCCGGCAGAGCTAGCGGGAGTTACGAGCAGTACTTC.

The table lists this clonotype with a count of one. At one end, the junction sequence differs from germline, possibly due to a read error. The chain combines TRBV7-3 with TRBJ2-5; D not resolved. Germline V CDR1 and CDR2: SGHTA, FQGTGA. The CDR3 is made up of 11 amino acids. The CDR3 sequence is CPSSLEETQYF. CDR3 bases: TGTCCCAGCAGCTTAGAAGAGACCCAGTACTTC. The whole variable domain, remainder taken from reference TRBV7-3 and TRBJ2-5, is GAGVSQTPSNKVTEKGKYVELRCDPISGHTALYWYRQSLGQGPEFLIYFQGTGAADDSGLPNDRFFAVRPEGSVSTLKIQRTERGDSAVYLCPSSLEETQYFGPGTRLLVL.

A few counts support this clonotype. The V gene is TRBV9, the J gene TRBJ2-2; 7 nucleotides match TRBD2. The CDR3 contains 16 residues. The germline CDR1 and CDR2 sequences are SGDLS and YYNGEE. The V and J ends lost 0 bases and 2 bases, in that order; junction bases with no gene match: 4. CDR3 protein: CASSVGEGLNTGELFF. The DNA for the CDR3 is TGTGCCAGCAGCGTAGGGGAGGGACTAAACACCGGGGAGCTGTTTTTT.

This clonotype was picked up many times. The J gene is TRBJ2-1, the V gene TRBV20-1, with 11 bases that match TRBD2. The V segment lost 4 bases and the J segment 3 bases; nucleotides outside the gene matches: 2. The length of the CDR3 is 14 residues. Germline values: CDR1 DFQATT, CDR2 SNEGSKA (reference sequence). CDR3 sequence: CSATTSGIYNEQFF. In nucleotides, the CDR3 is TGCAGTGCTACGACTAGCGGGATCTACAATGAGCAGTTCTTC.

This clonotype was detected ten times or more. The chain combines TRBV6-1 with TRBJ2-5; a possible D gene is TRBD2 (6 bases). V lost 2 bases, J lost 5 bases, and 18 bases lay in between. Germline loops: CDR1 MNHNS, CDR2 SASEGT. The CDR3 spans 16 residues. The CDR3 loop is CASSEHWYGGRETQYF. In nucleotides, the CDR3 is TGTGCCAGCAGTGAACATTGGTACGGGGGTAGGGAGACCCAGTACTTC.

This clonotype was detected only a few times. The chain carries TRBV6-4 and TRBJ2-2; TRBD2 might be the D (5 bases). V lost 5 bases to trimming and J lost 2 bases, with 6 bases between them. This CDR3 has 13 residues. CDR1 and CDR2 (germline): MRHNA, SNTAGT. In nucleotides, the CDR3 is TGTGCCAGCAGTTGGACTAACACCGGGGAGCTGTTTTTT. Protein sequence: CASSWTNTGELFF.

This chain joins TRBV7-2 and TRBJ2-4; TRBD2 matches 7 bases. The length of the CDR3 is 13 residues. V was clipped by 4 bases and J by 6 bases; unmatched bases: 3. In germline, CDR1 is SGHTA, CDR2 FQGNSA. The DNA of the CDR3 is TGTGCCAGCAGCTCAACGGGAGGAAACATTCAGTACTTC. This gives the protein CASSSTGGNIQYF.

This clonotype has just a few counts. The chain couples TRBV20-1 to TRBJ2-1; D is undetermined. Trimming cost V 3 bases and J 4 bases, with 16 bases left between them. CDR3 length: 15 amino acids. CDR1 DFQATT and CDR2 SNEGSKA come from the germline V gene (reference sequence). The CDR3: CSARDVRVPYNEQFF. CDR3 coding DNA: TGCAGTGCTAGGGACGTCCGGGTTCCATACAATGAGCAGTTCTTC.

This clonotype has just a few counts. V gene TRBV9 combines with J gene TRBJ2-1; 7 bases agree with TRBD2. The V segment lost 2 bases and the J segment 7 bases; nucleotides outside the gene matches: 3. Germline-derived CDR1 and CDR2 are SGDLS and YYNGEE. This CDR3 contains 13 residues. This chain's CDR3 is CASSVRTRNEQFF. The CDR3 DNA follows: TGTGCCAGCAGCGTCCGGACTAGGAATGAGCAGTTCTTC.

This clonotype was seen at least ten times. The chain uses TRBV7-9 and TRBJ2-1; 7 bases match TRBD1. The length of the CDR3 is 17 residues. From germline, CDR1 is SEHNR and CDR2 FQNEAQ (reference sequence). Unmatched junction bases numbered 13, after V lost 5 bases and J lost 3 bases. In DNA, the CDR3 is TGTGCCAGCAGCCCGAAAGCCGGGACAGTCCTCTACAATGAGCAGTTCTTC. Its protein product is CASSPKAGTVLYNEQFF.

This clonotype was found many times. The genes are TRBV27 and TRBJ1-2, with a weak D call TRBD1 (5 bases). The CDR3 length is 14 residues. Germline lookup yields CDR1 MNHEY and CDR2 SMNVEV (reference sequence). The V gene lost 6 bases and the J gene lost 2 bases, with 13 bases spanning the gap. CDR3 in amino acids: CASRWGSGNYGYTF. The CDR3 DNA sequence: TGTGCCAGCAGATGGGGGTCTGGCAACTATGGCTACACCTTC.

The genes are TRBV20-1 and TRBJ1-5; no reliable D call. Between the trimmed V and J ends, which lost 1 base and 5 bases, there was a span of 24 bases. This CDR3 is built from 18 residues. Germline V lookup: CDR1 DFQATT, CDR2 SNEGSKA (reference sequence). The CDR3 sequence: CSARGGFWESLGYQPQHF. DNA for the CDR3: TGCAGTGCTAGAGGGGGATTCTGGGAAAGCTTAGGGTATCAGCCCCAGCATTTT.

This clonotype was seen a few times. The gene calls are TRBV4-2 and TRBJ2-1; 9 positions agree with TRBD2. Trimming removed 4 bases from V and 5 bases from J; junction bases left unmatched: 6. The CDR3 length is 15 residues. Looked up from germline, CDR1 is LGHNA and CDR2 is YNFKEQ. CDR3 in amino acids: CASSLLSGRDNEQFF. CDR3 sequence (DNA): TGTGCCAGCAGCCTCCTTAGCGGGAGAGACAATGAGCAGTTCTTC.

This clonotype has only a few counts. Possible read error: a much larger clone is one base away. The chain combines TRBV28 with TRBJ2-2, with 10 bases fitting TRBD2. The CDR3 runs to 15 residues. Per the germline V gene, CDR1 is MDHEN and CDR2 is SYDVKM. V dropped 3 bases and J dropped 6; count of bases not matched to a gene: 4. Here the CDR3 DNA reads TGTGCCAGCAGTTTGCCTCTAGCGGGGGCCGGGGAGCTGTTTTTT. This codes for CASSLPLAGAGELFF.